Shown below are 9 T cell receptor beta chains from a single sample sequenced in a study of blood T cell repertoires in COVID-19. TCRdb's copy holds only in-frame clones and misses some; the assay was immunoSEQ multiplex PCR. The sample yields about 34,000 clones, over 75% seen once. Sequencing was carried out using peripheral blood. These receptors were taken from a woman aged 55-70 years with active COVID-19.

In its sample, this clone was seen a few times. The J gene is TRBJ1-1, the V gene TRBV2, with unresolved D. The CDR3 totals 13 residues. Trimming pared 10 bases from V and 0 bases from J, leaving 12 bases between. Germline V gives CDR1 SNHLY, CDR2 FYNNEI. The CDR3 loop is CAKRRVLNTEAFF. CDR3 bases: TGTGCCAAGAGGAGGGTCTTGAACACTGAAGCTTTCTTT.

The chain employs TRBV7-3 and TRBJ1-6, with TRBD1 matching 12 bases. V was pared by 5 bases and J by 9 bases, with 2 bases of the junction left unmatched. The germline V gene encodes CDR1 SGHTA and CDR2 FQGTGA. This CDR3 is 14 amino acids long. The CDR3 nucleotides are TGTGCCAGCAGCCGGGACAGGGGGCTTTCACCCCTCCACTTT. Amino acids: CASSRDRGLSPLHF.

V and J are TRBV2 and TRBJ1-5; D not resolved. CDR1 is SNHLY, CDR2 FYNNEI, per germline. V was cut by 1 base and J by 9 bases, with 13 bases left in between. The CDR3 is 14 amino acids. DNA for the CDR3: TGTGCCAGCAGTGAAGAGCGGGTTCGTCGGCCCCAGCATTTT. Translating it yields CASSEERVRRPQHF.

The V gene is TRBV6-1, the J gene TRBJ2-1; the D is unclear. Germline values: CDR1 MNHNS, CDR2 SASEGT. V was trimmed by 2 bases and J by 0 bases, leaving 5 bases between them. This CDR3 spans 14 amino acids. CDR3 DNA sequence: TGTGCCAGCAGTGAATCTCCCTCCTACAATGAGCAGTTCTTC. Translating it yields CASSESPSYNEQFF.

The V and J genes are TRBV15 and TRBJ2-3, with 11 bases aligning to TRBD2. Germline-derived CDR1 and CDR2 are LNHNV and YYDKDF (reference sequence). The CDR3 has 16 residues. Trimming removed 1 base from V and 2 bases from J; junction bases left unmatched: 2. The DNA for the CDR3 is TGTGCCACCAGCAGAGGACTAGCGGGAAACACAGATACGCAGTATTTT. As protein: CATSRGLAGNTDTQYF.

This rearrangement joins TRBV9 to TRBJ2-3, with D perhaps TRBD2 (5 bases). Germline V gene lookup returns CDR1 SGDLS and CDR2 YYNGEE. The V end lost 0 bases, the J end lost 1 base, and 15 bases lay between the germline ends. This CDR3 spans 17 amino acids. CDR3 sequence reads: CASSVGEGRVGTDTQYF. Here the CDR3 DNA reads TGTGCCAGCAGCGTAGGTGAGGGTCGGGTCGGCACAGATACGCAGTATTTT.

The rearrangement links TRBV28 to TRBJ1-5, with unresolved D. The V and J ends lost 3 bases and 6 bases respectively, with 9 bases between them. This CDR3 is 13 amino acids long. The germline CDR1 and CDR2 sequences are MDHEN and SYDVKM. This CDR3 is CASSFLPPQPQHF. The CDR3 DNA follows: TGTGCCAGCAGTTTTCTCCCCCCTCAGCCCCAGCATTTT.

This chain's CDR3 is CASSLGGQYNSPLHF. The CDR3 bases are TGTGCCAGCAGCTTGGGGGGACAGTATAATTCACCCCTCCACTTT. This chain joins TRBV5-4 and TRBJ1-6; 7 bases match TRBD1. CDR3 size: 15 residues. Germline loops: CDR1 SGHNT, CDR2 YYREEE (reference sequence). Trimming at V came to 0 bases and at J to 4 bases, leaving 1 base not matched to a gene.

The chain is built from TRBV10-2 and TRBJ1-1, with 9 bases aligning to TRBD1. The CDR3 has 15 residues. Germline loops: CDR1 WSHSY, CDR2 SAAADI. Trimming took 7 bases from V and 0 from J; bases not matched to a gene: 6. Here the CDR3 DNA reads TGCGCCAGCACCCAGGACAGGGGCTTGAACACTGAAGCTTTCTTT. This gives the protein CASTQDRGLNTEAFF.